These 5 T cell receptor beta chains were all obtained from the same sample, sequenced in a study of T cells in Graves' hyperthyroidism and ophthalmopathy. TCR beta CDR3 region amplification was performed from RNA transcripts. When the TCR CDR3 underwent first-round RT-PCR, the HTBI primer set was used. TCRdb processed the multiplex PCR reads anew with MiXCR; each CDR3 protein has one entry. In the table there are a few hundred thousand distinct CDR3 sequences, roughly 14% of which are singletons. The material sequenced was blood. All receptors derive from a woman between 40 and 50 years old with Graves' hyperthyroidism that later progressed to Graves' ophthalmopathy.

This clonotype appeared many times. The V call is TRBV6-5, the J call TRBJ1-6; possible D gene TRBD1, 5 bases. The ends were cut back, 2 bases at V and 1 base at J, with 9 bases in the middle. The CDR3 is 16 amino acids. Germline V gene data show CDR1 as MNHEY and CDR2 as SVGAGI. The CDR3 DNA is TGTGCCAGCAGTTACAGCGACAGATCCTATAATTCACCCCTCCACTTT. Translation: CASSYSDRSYNSPLHF.

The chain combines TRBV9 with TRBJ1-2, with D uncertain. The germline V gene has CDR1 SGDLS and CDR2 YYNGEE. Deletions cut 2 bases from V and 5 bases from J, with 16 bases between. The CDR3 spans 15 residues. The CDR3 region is CASSVSPREAYGYTF. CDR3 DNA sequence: TGTGCCAGCAGCGTTAGCCCCCGGGAAGCGTATGGCTACACCTTC.

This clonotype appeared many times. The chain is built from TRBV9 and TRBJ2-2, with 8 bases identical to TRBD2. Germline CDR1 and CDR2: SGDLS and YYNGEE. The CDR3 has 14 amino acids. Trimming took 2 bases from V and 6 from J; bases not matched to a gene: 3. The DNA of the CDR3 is TGTGCCAGCAGCGTTAGCGGGATCGCCGGGGAGCTGTTTTTT. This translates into CASSVSGIAGELFF.

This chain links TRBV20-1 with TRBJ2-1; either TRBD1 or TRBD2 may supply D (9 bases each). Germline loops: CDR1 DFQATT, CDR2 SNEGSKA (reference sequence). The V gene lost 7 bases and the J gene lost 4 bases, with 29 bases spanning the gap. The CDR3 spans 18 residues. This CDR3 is CSGTGTGPGLARYNEQFF. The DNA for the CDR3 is TGCAGTGGAACCGGGACAGGGCCGGGACTAGCCCGATACAATGAGCAGTTCTTC.

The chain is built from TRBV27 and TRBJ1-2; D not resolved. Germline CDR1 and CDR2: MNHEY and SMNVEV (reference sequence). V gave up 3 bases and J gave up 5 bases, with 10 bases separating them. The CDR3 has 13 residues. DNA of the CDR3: TGTGCCAGCAGTTTCATTAGTGGATATGGCTACACCTTC. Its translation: CASSFISGYGYTF.